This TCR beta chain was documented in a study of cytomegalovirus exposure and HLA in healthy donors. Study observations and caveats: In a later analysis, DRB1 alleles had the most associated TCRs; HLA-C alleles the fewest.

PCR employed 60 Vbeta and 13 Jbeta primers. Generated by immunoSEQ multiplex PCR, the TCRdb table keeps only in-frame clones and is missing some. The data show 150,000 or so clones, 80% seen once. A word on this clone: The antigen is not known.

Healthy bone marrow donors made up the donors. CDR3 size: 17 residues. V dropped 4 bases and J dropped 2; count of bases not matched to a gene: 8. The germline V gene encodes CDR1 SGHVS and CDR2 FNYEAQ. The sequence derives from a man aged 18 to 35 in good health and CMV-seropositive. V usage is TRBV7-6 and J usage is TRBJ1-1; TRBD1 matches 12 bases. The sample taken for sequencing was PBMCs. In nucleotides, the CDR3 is TGTGCCAGCAGCTCTGGGGACAGGGGGCGGGGAAACACTGAAGCTTTCTTT. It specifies CASSSGDRGRGNTEAFF.